What follows describes a single T cell receptor (beta chain). The antigen this receptor binds is unknown. One base away there is no much larger clone; base qualities are not given. Sample treatment or condition, as interpreted from the label and publication: approximately 9-day PBMC culture with coronavirus spike peptide pools or control peptides (ViraFEST assay). The study used the ViraFEST assay, which expanded antigen-specific T cells with peptide pools and then identified expanded clonotypes by TCR sequencing. The convalescent patients' positive SARS-CoV-2 PCR tests fell between March and December 2020, which was before the Alpha, Beta and Delta variants emerged in the United States. PBMCs were cultured at around 2.2 million per well in IMDM supplemented with approximately 4.7% human AB serum and about 10 IU/ml IL-2, with roughly 9.5 ug/ml peptide pools added. Half of the culture medium was replaced with fresh IL-2-containing medium on days 3 and 7. CD4+ T cells were isolated after roughly 9 days of culture through negative selection using the EasySep CD4+ T cell isolation kit. Ficoll-Paque Plus gradient centrifugation was used to isolate PBMCs from whole blood, and the isolated PBMCs were then either used fresh or cryopreserved at -140C. In general, triplicate wells were set up for every culture condition.

The data stem from a study of vaccination and CD4 T cells after COVID-19 (dated 2022 in TCRdb). About the investigation overall: Every convalescent patient had a positive nasal swab PCR test for SARS-CoV-2, with mild disease in 8 to 10 patients and severe disease in one. The convalescent cohort included six males and four females, with two Hispanic individuals, seven Caucasians, two Asians and one multiracial person. Participants received two doses of either the Pfizer-BioNTech BNT162b2 vaccine (n=8) or the Moderna mRNA-1273 vaccine (n=2). Post-COVID blood samples were collected from convalescent patients a median of around 96 days after diagnosis, with a range of roughly 30 to 161 days. Post-vaccine blood samples were collected a median of about 11 weeks after the second vaccine dose, ranging from roughly 12 to 250 days. For stimulating the cultures, overlapping spike peptide pools were used, derived from SARS-CoV-2 as well as from the common cold coronaviruses HCoV-NL63, HCoV-OC43 and HCoV-229E. Control cultures received a CEFX viral epitope pool as the positive control, an HIV-1 Nef peptide pool as the negative control, or no peptide. In some eleven COVID-19 convalescent patients and a few infection-naive healthy vaccine recipients, researchers compared the spike-specific CD4+ TCR repertoire from before mRNA vaccination with the repertoire from after.

CDR1 LNHDA and CDR2 SQIVND were looked up in the germline V gene (reference sequence). V and J lose 5 bases and 5 bases, and a span of 21 bases separates them. The CDR3 contains 16 residues, cysteine and phenylalanine counted. The read is trimmed to its CDR3 DNA, 48 bases read in frame from base 1. The paper's findings and limits, for the study overall: Relatively few convalescent patients were included in the study, and early timepoints after natural infection were not analyzed. Of the vaccine-specific clones in convalescent patients, 304 of 307, or nearly all, reacted only to SARS-CoV-2 spike and did not cross-react with common cold coronaviruses. An increase in the median number of SARS-CoV-2-reactive clonotypes from approximately 23 after infection to roughly 39 after vaccination was observed, but the change was not found to be significant. Among the post-vaccine SARS-CoV-2-reactive clones in convalescent patients, a median 86.3% showed up only after vaccination, which suggests vaccine-specific priming.

Library preparation was by PCR. At the Johns Hopkins FTIC core, DNA from the cultured CD4+ T cells underwent TCR sequencing with the Oncomine TCR Beta short-read assay. The QIAamp micro DNA kit was used to extract genomic DNA from the cultured CD4+ T cells. Oncomine TCR Beta libraries from cultured CD4+ T cells were pooled with unique dual indexes and sequenced on an Illumina iSeq 100. As for how the authors treated the data: Non-productive sequences were removed, and CDR3s not starting with C, not ending with F or W, or shorter than 7 amino acids were discarded. The MANAFEST web application identified antigen-specific clonotypes by comparing peptide-stimulated wells against reference wells and other culture wells. Positive clones required FDR below 0.05, an odds ratio above 5, and productive frequency above 0.1% in at least two of three replicate wells. Clonotypes that were significantly expanded in both SARS-CoV-2 spike wells and at least one common cold coronavirus spike condition were defined as cross-reactive. Using R version 3.6.1, CDR3 homology was evaluated through Levenshtein distances (stringdist) along with unrooted phylogenetic trees (ape). TCRdb reran the public reads through fastp at Q25 and MiXCR, keeping productive beta chains. Each CDR3 protein gets just one entry, which takes the most common genes and DNA from the rows behind it. These V and J calls derive from TCRdb rather than the authors' analysis. This sample holds some 15,000 distinct CDR3 sequences; around 40% were observed only once. In total, the top ten clones hold approximately 15% of the sample.

Material for sequencing was cultured CD4+ T cells from blood. The sequence links TRBV19 to TRBJ1-1; TRBD1 might be the D gene, on 6 matching bases. The sequence came from a human donor with COVID-19. The CDR3 protein sequence reads: CASSLGGGREGTEAFF. In nucleotide form, the sequence is TGTGCCAGTAGTCTCGGTGGGGGGCGCGAAGGGACTGAAGCTTTCTTT.